The 18 T cell receptor beta chains in this list originate from one sample, sequenced in a study of blood T cell repertoires in COVID-19. Clones were read by immunoSEQ multiplex PCR, and TCRdb kept only the in-frame ones, dropping some. This table holds a few hundred thousand clones, about nine tenths found once. The sequencing sample was made of peripheral blood. Source of these receptors: a man aged 55 to 70 with acute or convalescent COVID-19.

This chain uses TRBV5-4 with TRBJ1-4, with TRBD1 identical over 7 bases. The CDR3 has 15 amino acids. After removal of 3 bases from V and 8 bases from J, the junction contained 10 bases not matched to a gene. CDR1 and CDR2 (germline): SGHNT, YYREEE (reference sequence). The CDR3 loop reads CASSSSTGSREKLFF. CDR3 in DNA: TGTGCCAGCAGCTCCTCGACAGGGAGTAGGGAAAAACTGTTTTTT.

The V and J genes are TRBV5-1 and TRBJ2-3; the match to TRBD2 covers 16 bases. Trimming at V came to 4 bases and at J to 7 bases, leaving 9 bases not matched to a gene. The CDR3 totals 17 residues. Germline V gene lookup returns CDR1 SGHRS and CDR2 YFSETQ. CDR3 DNA sequence: TGCGCCAGCAGCGAGGGACTAGCGGGAGGGATCCCTAATACGCAGTATTTT. It specifies CASSEGLAGGIPNTQYF.

The rearrangement links TRBV9 to TRBJ1-1; D might be TRBD1 (6 bases). The V gene's germline CDR1 is SGDLS and CDR2 YYNGEE. The CDR3 is 16 residues long. V was trimmed by 4 bases and J by 4 bases, leaving 20 bases between them. The CDR3 bases are TGTGCCAGCAGCCCCAAAGGGGGGGGAAAGGTCACTGAAGCTTTCTTT. Translated, it gives CASSPKGGGKVTEAFF.

This clone has more than one count but fewer than ten. The chain carries TRBV6-2 or TRBV6-3 and TRBJ2-1; 12 bases fit TRBD2. V shed 6 bases and J 7 bases; nucleotides not matched to a gene: 16. Germline CDR1 reads MNHEY; CDR2 reads SVGEGT. CDR3 length equals 18 residues. The CDR3: CASSSGTGLAGGFNEQFF. The CDR3 coding sequence is TGTGCCAGCAGCTCCGGGACAGGGCTAGCGGGAGGGTTTAATGAGCAGTTCTTC.

This rearrangement joins TRBV19 to TRBJ2-1; D remains ambiguous. The CDR3 runs to 12 residues. Trimming removed 2 bases from V and 8 bases from J, with 7 bases in between. Germline-derived CDR1 and CDR2 are LNHDA and SQIVND (reference sequence). CDR3 region: CASSITRDEQFF. The CDR3 coding sequence is TGTGCCAGTAGTATAACGCGCGATGAGCAGTTCTTC.

This sequence joins TRBV5-6 and TRBJ1-5; TRBD1 matches 7 bases. The CDR3 spans 15 residues. Germline values: CDR1 SGHDT, CDR2 YYEEEE. V shed 3 bases, J shed 5 bases, and the junction held 8 bases outside the gene matches. DNA for the CDR3: TGTGCCAGCAGCTGGGGACAGCTCACGGATCAGCCCCAGCATTTT. Its protein is CASSWGQLTDQPQHF.

The sample holds one count of this clone. V is TRBV3-1 (or the pseudogene TRBV3-2) and J is TRBJ2-3; a possible D gene is TRBD2 (7 bases). The CDR3 loop spans 16 amino acids. Trimming cost V 1 base and J 1 base, with 12 bases left between them. CDR1 and CDR2 (germline): LGHDT, YNNKEL (reference sequence). The CDR3 DNA reads as TGTGCCAGCAGCCAAGGTGGGGGGGCGGGCACAGATACGCAGTATTTT. This gives the protein CASSQGGGAGTDTQYF.

The chain carries TRBV7-2 and TRBJ2-5, with TRBD1 matching 8 bases. The V gene's germline CDR1 is SGHTA and CDR2 FQGNSA. This CDR3 region has 14 residues. Germline trimming cut 5 bases from V and 6 bases from J; bases unmatched to any gene: 8. The CDR3 DNA reads TGTGCCAGCAGCCAGAGACAGGGGCTGCAGACCCAGTACTTC. Translated: CASSQRQGLQTQYF.

The chain joins TRBV12-3 or TRBV12-4 to TRBJ1-1; D may be TRBD1 (5 bases). V was trimmed by 7 bases and J by 11 bases, leaving 17 bases between them. The CDR3 has 12 residues. CDR3 sequence (DNA): TGTGCCAGCACTCGGGAGGGGCTTTGGGCTTTCTTT. Translation gives CASTREGLWAFF.

This chain connects TRBV3-1 (or the pseudogene TRBV3-2) to TRBJ2-1; TRBD2 matches 9 bases. V was pared by 3 bases and J by 4 bases, with 13 bases of the junction left unmatched. CDR1 and CDR2 (germline): LGHDT, YNNKEL (reference sequence). This CDR3 contains 18 residues. CDR3 amino acids: CASSQGAVAGVVYNEQFF. In nucleotides, the CDR3 is TGTGCCAGCAGCCAGGGGGCGGTAGCGGGAGTCGTGTACAATGAGCAGTTCTTC.

The chain is built from TRBV6-2 or TRBV6-3 and TRBJ1-5; 7 bases align to TRBD1. The J segment lost 4 bases and the V segment lost 4 bases, leaving 4 bases of the junction unmatched. The CDR3 totals 14 residues. Germline V gene data show CDR1 as MNHEY and CDR2 as SVGEGT. CDR3 sequence (DNA): TGTGCCAGCAGTTCCGGGACAGAAAATCAGCCCCAGCATTTT. Its protein product is CASSSGTENQPQHF.

This chain joins TRBV7-2 and TRBJ2-7; maybe TRBD1 (5 bases). This CDR3 region has 13 residues. Germline CDR1 SGHTA, CDR2 FQGNSA. Trimming stripped 1 base from V and 7 bases from J, with 11 bases between. The CDR3 DNA is TGTGCCAGCAGCTTAGTCATGGGGCGGGAGCAGTACTTC. Amino acid sequence: CASSLVMGREQYF. The full variable domain, its missing parts supplied by reference TRBV7-2 and TRBJ2-7, is GAGVSQSPSNKVTEKGKDVELRCDPISGHTALYWYRQSLGQGLEFLIYFQGNSAPDKSGLPSDRFSAERTGGSVSTLTIQRTQQEDSAVYLCASSLVMGREQYFGPGTRLTVT.

The V call is TRBV6-2 or TRBV6-3, the J call TRBJ2-5; D is perhaps TRBD2 (5 bases). Germline values: CDR1 MNHEY, CDR2 SVGEGT. This CDR3 contains 17 residues. Trimming took off 2 bases at V and 1 base at J, with 17 bases between the two ends. The CDR3 reads CASSYGSRETFQETQYF. In nucleotides, the CDR3 is TGTGCCAGCAGTTACGGCTCGAGGGAGACCTTCCAAGAGACCCAGTACTTC.

The V call is TRBV19, the J call TRBJ1-1; perhaps TRBD1 as D (6 bases). The CDR3 totals 15 residues. V lost 3 bases and J lost 5, with 16 bases in between. Germline V CDR1 and CDR2: LNHDA, SQIVND (reference sequence). The CDR3 sequence is CASSIAGRGRTEAFF. CDR3 nucleotides: TGTGCCAGTAGTATCGCGGGCAGGGGTAGAACTGAAGCTTTCTTT. Using reference TRBV19 and TRBJ1-1 for the parts outside the CDR3, the full variable domain is DGGITQSPKYLFRKEGQNVTLSCEQNLNHDAMYWYRQDPGQGLRLIYYSQIVNDFQKGDIAEGYSVSREKKESFPLTVTSAQKNPTAFYLCASSIAGRGRTEAFFGQGTRLTVV.

The chain is built from TRBV11-2 and TRBJ2-7; 7 bases line up with TRBD1. CDR1 and CDR2 (germline): SGHAT, FQNNGV. V dropped 6 bases and J dropped 0; count of bases not matched to a gene: 8. CDR3 length equals 15 residues. The CDR3 DNA sequence: TGTGCCAGCAGTTCAGACAGGGACCGCTCCTACGAGCAGTACTTC. It is translated as CASSSDRDRSYEQYF.

The chain's CDR3 is CASSGETGSYGYTF. The CDR3 nucleotides read TGTGCCAGCAGCGGAGAAACAGGGTCCTATGGCTACACCTTC. This sequence joins TRBV3-1 (or the pseudogene TRBV3-2) and TRBJ1-2, with D possibly TRBD1 on 6 matching bases. The length of the CDR3 is 14 residues. Germline lookup yields CDR1 LGHDT and CDR2 YNNKEL (reference sequence). The V gene lost 5 bases and the J gene lost 4 bases, with 14 bases spanning the gap.

This chain links TRBV7-2 with TRBJ2-1, with TRBD2 identical over 7 bases. Germline assignment: CDR1 SGHTA and CDR2 FQGNSA. The CDR3 has 16 residues. Losses at the gene ends were 5 bases for V and 1 base for J; bases not matched to a gene: 8. CDR3 protein: CASSRARGGSYNEQFF. CDR3 DNA sequence: TGTGCCAGCAGCCGGGCTCGCGGGGGATCCTACAATGAGCAGTTCTTC.

V gene TRBV7-3 combines with J gene TRBJ2-2; no firm D call. V gave up 1 base and J gave up 5 bases, with 8 bases separating them. This CDR3 has 14 residues. The germline CDR1 and CDR2 sequences are SGHTA and FQGTGA. The CDR3: CASSLIGSTGELFF. CDR3 nucleotides: TGTGCCAGCAGCTTAATCGGGTCTACCGGGGAGCTGTTTTTT. The variable domain in full, completed from reference TRBV7-3 and TRBJ2-2, reads GAGVSQTPSNKVTEKGKYVELRCDPISGHTALYWYRQSLGQGPEFLIYFQGTGAADDSGLPNDRFFAVRPEGSVSTLKIQRTERGDSAVYLCASSLIGSTGELFFGEGSRLTVL.